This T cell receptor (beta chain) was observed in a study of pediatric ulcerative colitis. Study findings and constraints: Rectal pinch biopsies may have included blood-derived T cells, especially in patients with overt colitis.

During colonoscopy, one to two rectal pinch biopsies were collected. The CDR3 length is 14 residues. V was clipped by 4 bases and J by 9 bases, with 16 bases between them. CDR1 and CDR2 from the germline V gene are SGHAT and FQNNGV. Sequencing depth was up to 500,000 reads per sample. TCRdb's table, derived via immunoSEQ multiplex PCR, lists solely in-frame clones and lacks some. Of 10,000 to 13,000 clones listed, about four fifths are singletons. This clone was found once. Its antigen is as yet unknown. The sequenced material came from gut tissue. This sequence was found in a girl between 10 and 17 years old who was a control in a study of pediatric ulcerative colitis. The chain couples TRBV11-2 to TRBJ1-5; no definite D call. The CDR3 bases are TGTGCCAGCAGCTCTGTTGGGCGGGTCGGGCCCCAGCATTTT. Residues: CASSSVGRVGPQHF.